This paragraph covers one T cell receptor (beta chain) sequence. With 6 bases removed from V and 7 bases from J, the gap between germline ends came to 10 bases. CDR1 is SQVTM, CDR2 ANQGSEA, per germline. This CDR3 comprises 11 residues. The entry originates in a study of T cell clones after liver transplantation. The data were produced by immunoSEQ multiplex PCR, yet TCRdb's version contains in-frame clones alone and is incomplete. The sample yields 95,000 to 110,000 clones, about 88% seen once. The sequence derives from a human patient who received a liver transplant. Among the T cells, some may be from the graft donor. V usage is TRBV29-1 and J usage is TRBJ2-4; D possibly corresponds to TRBD1 (5 bases). The sequencing here drew on CD4+ T cells from blood, taken approximately 50 months after liver transplant. The CDR3 protein is CSVGQINIQYF. The CDR3 DNA is TGCAGCGTAGGACAAATTAACATTCAGTACTTC.